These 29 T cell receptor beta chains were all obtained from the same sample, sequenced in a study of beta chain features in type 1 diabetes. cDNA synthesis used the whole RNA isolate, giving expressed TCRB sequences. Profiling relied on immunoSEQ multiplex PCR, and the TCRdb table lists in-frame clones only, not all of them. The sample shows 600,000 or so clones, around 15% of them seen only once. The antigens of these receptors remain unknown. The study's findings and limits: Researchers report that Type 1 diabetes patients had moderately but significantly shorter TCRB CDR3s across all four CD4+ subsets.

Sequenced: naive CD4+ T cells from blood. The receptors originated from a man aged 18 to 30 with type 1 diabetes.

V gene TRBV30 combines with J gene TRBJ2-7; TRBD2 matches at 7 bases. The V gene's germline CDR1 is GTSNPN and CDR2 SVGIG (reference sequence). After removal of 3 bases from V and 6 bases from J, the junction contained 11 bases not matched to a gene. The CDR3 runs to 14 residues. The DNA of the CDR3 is TGTGCCTGGAGCCCGGGCCAACCGGGGGGCGAGCAGTACTTC. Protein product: CAWSPGQPGGEQYF.

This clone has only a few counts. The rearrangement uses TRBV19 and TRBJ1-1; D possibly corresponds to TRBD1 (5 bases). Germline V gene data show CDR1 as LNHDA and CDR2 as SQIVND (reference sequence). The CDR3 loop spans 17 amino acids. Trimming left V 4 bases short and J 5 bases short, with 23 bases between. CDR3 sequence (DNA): TGTGCCAGTAGTAACAATTTAAAAGGGGTTGTTGTAACTGAAGCTTTCTTT. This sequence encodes CASSNNLKGVVVTEAFF.

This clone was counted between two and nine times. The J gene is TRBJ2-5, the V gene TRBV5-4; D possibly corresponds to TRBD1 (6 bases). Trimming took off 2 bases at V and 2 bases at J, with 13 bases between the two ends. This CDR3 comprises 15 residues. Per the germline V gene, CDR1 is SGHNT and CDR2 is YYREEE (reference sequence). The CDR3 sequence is CASSLETGPQETQYF. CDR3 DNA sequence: TGTGCCAGCAGCTTAGAGACAGGTCCACAAGAGACCCAGTACTTC.

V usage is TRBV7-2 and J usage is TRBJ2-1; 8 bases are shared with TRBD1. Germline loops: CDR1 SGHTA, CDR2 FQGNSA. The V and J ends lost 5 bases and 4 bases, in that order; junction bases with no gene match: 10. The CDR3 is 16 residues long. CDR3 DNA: TGTGCCAGCAGCCCATTGGACAGGGTGGGGTACAATGAGCAGTTCTTC. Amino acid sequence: CASSPLDRVGYNEQFF.

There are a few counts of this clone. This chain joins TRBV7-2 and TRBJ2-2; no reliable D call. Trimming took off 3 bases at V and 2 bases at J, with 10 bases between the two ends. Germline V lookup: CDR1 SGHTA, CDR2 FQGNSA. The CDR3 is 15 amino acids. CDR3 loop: CASSFSPRNTGELFF. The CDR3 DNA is TGTGCCAGCAGCTTTTCTCCACGTAACACCGGGGAGCTGTTTTTT.

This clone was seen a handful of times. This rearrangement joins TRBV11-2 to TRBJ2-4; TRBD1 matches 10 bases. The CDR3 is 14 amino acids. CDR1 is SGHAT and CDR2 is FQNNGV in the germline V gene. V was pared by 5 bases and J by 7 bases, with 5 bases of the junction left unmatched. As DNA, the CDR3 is TGTGCCAGCAGCACGTTGGACAGGGGGAACATTCAGTACTTC. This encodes CASSTLDRGNIQYF.

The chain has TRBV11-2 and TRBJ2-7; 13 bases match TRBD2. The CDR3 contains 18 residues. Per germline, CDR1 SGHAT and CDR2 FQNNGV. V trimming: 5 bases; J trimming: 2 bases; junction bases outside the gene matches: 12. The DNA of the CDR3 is TGTGCCAGCAGCCGATCCGGAGGGACTAGCGGGAAGACCTACGAGCAGTACTTC. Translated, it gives CASSRSGGTSGKTYEQYF. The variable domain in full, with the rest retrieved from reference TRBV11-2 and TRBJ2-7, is EAGVAQSPRYKIIEKRQSVAFWCNPISGHATLYWYQQILGQGPKLLIQFQNNGVVDDSQLPKDRFSAERLKGVDSTLKIQPAKLEDSAVYLCASSRSGGTSGKTYEQYFGPGTRLTVT.

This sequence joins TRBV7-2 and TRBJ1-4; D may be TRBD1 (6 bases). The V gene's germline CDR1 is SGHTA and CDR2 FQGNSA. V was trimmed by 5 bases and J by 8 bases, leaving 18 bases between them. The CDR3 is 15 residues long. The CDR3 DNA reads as TGTGCCAGCAGCCCGAGTCCGGGGGCGGGGGAAAAACTGTTTTTT. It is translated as CASSPSPGAGEKLFF.

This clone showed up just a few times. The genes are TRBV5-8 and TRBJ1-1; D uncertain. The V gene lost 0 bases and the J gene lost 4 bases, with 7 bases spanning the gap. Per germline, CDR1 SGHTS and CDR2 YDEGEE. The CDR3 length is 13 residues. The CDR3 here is CASSLERVTEAFF. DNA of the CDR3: TGTGCCAGCAGCTTGGAACGAGTCACTGAAGCTTTCTTT.

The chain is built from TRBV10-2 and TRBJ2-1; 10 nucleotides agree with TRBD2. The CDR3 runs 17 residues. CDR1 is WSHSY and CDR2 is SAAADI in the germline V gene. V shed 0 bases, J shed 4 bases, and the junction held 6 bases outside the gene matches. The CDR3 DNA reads TGCGCCAGCAGTGAGTCGATTGTACTAGCGGGGTACAATGAGCAGTTCTTC. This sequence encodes CASSESIVLAGYNEQFF.

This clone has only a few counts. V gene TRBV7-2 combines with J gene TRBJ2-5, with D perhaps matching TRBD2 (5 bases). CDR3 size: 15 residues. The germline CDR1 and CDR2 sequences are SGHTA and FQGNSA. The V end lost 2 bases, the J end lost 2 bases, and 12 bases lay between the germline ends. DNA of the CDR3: TGTGCCAGCAGCTTATATAGCGCGAAACAAGAGACCCAGTACTTC. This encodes CASSLYSAKQETQYF.

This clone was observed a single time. Here the CDR3 DNA reads TGTGCCAACCAGGACAGGGGGATCACAGATACGCAGTATTTT. Amino acid sequence: CANQDRGITDTQYF. The chain uses TRBV2 and TRBJ2-3; TRBD1 agrees at 10 bases. Germline CDR1 SNHLY, CDR2 FYNNEI. V shed 10 bases and J 2 bases; nucleotides not matched to a gene: 6. The length of the CDR3 is 14 residues.

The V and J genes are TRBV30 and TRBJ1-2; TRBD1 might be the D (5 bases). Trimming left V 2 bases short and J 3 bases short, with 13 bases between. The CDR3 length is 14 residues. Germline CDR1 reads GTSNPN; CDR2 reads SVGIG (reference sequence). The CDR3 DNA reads TGTGCCTGGAGTAGACAGCCGAGTTACTATGGCTACACCTTC. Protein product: CAWSRQPSYYGYTF.

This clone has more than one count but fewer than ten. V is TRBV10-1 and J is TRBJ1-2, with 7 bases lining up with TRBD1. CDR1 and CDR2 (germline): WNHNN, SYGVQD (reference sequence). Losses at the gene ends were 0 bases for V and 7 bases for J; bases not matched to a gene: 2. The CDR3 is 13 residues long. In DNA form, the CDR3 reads TGCGCCAGCAGTGAGTCGCACAGGGGTGGCTACACCTTC. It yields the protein CASSESHRGGYTF.

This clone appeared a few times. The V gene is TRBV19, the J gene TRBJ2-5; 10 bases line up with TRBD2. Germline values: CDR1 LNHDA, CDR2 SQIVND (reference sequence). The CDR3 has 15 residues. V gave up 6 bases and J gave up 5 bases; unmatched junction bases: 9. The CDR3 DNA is TGTGCCAGTAGGAAGACTAGCGGGTCGCTGGAGACCCAGTACTTC. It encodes CASRKTSGSLETQYF.

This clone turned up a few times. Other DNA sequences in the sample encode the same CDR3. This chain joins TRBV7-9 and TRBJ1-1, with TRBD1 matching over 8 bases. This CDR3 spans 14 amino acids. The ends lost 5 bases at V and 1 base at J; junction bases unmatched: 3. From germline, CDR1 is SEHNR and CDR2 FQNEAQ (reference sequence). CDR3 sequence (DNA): TGTGCCAGCAGCGCTCAGGGGGCGAACACTGAAGCTTTCTTT. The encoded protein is CASSAQGANTEAFF. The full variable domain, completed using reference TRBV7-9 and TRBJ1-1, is DTGVSQNPRHKITKRGQNVTFRCDPISEHNRLYWYRQTLGQGPEFLTYFQNEAQLEKSRLLSDRFSAERPKGSFSTLEIQRTEQGDSAMYLCASSAQGANTEAFFGQGTRLTVV.

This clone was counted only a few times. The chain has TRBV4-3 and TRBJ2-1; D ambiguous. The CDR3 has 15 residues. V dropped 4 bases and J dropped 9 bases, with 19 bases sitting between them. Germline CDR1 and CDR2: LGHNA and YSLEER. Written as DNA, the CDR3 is TGCGCCAGCAGCCTTTTCCCTTCACGGTCTGTTGAGCAGTTCTTC. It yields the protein CASSLFPSRSVEQFF.

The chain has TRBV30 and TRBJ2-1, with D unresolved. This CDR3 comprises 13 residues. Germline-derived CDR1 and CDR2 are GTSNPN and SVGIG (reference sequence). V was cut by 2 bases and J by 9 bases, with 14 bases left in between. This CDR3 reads CAWSKELVSEQFF. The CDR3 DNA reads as TGTGCCTGGAGTAAGGAGTTGGTTAGTGAGCAGTTCTTC.

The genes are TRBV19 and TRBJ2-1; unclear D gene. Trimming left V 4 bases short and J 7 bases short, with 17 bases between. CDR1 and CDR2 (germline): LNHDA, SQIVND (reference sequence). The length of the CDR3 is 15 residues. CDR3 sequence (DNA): TGTGCCAGTAGTACCACTTACAGAGAGAGGAATGAGCAGTTCTTC. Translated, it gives CASSTTYRERNEQFF.

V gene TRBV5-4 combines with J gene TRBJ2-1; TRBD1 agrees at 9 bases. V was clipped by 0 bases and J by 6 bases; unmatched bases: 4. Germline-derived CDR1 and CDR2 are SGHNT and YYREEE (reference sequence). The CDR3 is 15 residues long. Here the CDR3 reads CASSLVTGGRNEQFF. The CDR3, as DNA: TGTGCCAGCAGCTTGGTGACAGGGGGACGCAATGAGCAGTTCTTC.

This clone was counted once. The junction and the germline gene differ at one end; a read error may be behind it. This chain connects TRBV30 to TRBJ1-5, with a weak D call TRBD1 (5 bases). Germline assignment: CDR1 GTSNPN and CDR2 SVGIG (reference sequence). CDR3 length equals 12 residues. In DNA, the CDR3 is TGTGTCTGGACCCGGGACGGACAGCCCCAGCATTTT. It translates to CVWTRDGQPQHF.

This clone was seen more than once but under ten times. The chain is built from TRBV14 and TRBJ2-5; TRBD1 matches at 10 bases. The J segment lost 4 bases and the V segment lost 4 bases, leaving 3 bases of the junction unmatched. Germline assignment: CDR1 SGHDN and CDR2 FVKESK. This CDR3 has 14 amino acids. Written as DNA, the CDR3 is TGTGCCAGCAGCCCTCGGACAGGGGGAGAGACCCAGTACTTC. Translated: CASSPRTGGETQYF.

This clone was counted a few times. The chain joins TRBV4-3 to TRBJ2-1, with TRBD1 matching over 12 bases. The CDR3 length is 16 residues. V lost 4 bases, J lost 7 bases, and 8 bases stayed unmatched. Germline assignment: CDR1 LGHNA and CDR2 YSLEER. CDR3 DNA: TGCGCCAGCAGCCGTGTGACGGGACAGGGGGCTAATGAGCAGTTCTTC. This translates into CASSRVTGQGANEQFF.

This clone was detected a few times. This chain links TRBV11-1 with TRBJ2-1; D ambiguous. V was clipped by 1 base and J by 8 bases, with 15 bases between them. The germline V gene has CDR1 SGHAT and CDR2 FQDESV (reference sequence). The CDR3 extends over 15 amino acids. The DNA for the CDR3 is TGTGCCAGCAGCTTAGATCTGTACTTACGACATGAGCAGTTCTTC. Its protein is CASSLDLYLRHEQFF.

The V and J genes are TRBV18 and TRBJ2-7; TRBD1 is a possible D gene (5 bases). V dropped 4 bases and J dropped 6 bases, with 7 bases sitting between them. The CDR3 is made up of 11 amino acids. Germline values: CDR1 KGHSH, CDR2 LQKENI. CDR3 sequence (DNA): TGTGCCAGCTCACTAGGGGTCGAGCAGTACTTC. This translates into CASSLGVEQYF.

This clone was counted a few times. The DNA for the CDR3 is TGTGCCAGCAGCTTAGCGCGGGGGGCGCAGAACACTGAAGCTTTCTTT. It codes for CASSLARGAQNTEAFF. The V call is TRBV7-9, the J call TRBJ1-1, with D perhaps TRBD1 (6 bases). The CDR3 extends over 16 amino acids. CDR1 SEHNR and CDR2 FQNEAQ come from the germline V gene (reference sequence). V was clipped by 0 bases and J by 1 base, with 12 bases between them.

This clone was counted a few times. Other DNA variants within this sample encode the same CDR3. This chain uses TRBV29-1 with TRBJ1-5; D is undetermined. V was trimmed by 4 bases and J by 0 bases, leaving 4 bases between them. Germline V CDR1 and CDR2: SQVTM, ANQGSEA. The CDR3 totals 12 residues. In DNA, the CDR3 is TGCAGCGTTGGAGATAGCAATCAGCCCCAGCATTTT. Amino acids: CSVGDSNQPQHF.

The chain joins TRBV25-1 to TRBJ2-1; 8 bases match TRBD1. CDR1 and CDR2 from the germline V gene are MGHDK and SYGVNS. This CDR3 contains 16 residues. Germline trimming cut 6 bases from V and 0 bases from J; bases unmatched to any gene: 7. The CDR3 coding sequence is TGTGCCAGCAGATCCTCCGGACAGGGCTCCTACAATGAGCAGTTCTTC. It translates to CASRSSGQGSYNEQFF.

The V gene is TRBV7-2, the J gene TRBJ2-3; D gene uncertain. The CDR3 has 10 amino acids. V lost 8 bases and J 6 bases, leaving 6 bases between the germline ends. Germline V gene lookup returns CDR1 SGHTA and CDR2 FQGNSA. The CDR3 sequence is CASGVDTQYF. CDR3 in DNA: TGTGCCAGCGGAGTGGATACGCAGTATTTT.